These 27 T cell receptor beta chains share one sample of origin, sequenced in a study of blood T cell repertoires in COVID-19. Sequenced by immunoSEQ multiplex PCR; TCRdb stores in-frame clones only, minus some. This table holds 190,000 or so clones, around 83% found once. The sequenced sample was peripheral blood. Every receptor here comes from a man aged 50 to 60 with active or convalescent COVID-19.

There are a few counts of this clone. The V and J genes are TRBV6-5 and TRBJ1-2, with 8 bases matching TRBD1. Trimming removed 1 base from V and 3 bases from J; junction bases left unmatched: 4. The germline gives CDR1 MNHEY, CDR2 SVGAGI. The CDR3 extends over 15 amino acids. This chain's CDR3 is CASSYYPQGDYGYTF. The CDR3 nucleotides read TGTGCCAGCAGTTACTACCCACAGGGGGACTATGGCTACACCTTC.

This clone came up a few times. This chain uses TRBV7-9 with TRBJ2-1, with D possibly being TRBD2 (6 bases). Trimming cost V 5 bases and J 8 bases, with 22 bases left between them. The CDR3 sequence is 16 residues long. Germline CDR1 and CDR2: SEHNR and FQNEAQ (reference sequence). The DNA of the CDR3 is TGTGCCAGCAGCCCCCGGGACTCACAAAAGGACGATGAGCAGTTCTTC. This translates into CASSPRDSQKDDEQFF.

This chain links TRBV10-3 with TRBJ2-5, with TRBD2 as a possible D gene (6 bases). V dropped 5 bases and J dropped 1 base, with 14 bases sitting between them. Germline V CDR1 and CDR2: ENHRY, SYGVKD. The CDR3 covers 15 residues. The CDR3 loop reads CAISLIAASQETQYF. The CDR3 coding sequence is TGTGCCATCAGTCTTATAGCGGCATCCCAAGAGACCCAGTACTTC.

This clone was detected only once. The V call is TRBV27, the J call TRBJ1-1; no firm D call. The CDR3 length is 14 residues. Germline-derived CDR1 and CDR2 are MNHEY and SMNVEV (reference sequence). The V gene lost 3 bases and the J gene lost 6 bases, with 14 bases spanning the gap. This chain's CDR3 is CASSFRHGKAEAFF. The CDR3, as DNA: TGTGCCAGCAGTTTCAGACACGGGAAGGCTGAAGCTTTCTTT.

The chain carries TRBV5-6 and TRBJ1-4, with D possibly TRBD1 on 5 matching bases. The germline V gene has CDR1 SGHDT and CDR2 YYEEEE. V was shortened by 0 bases and J by 7 bases, with 13 bases between the two germline ends. CDR3 length equals 15 residues. CDR3 nucleotide sequence: TGTGCCAGCAGCTTGGAAGGGGCGCGGGGTGAAAAACTGTTTTTT. Translating it yields CASSLEGARGEKLFF.

V and J are TRBV28 and TRBJ1-2; D call uncertain. The CDR3 totals 15 residues. Per the germline V gene, CDR1 is MDHEN and CDR2 is SYDVKM. Trimming pared 5 bases from V and 2 bases from J, leaving 15 bases between. In DNA, the CDR3 is TGTGCCAGCAGTCCACCACCAGGACTGAACTATGGCTACACCTTC. Translation gives CASSPPPGLNYGYTF.

The V and J genes are TRBV9 and TRBJ1-4; 11 bases fit TRBD1. Losses at the gene ends were 0 bases for V and 8 bases for J; bases not matched to a gene: 0. The germline CDR1 and CDR2 sequences are SGDLS and YYNGEE. This CDR3 has 14 residues. For the CDR3, the DNA is TGTGCCAGCAGCGTAGGGACAGGGGGCGAAAAACTGTTTTTT. It translates to CASSVGTGGEKLFF.

This clone was recorded once. The V call is TRBV4-1, the J call TRBJ2-6, with a possible D match to TRBD1 (7 bases). CDR1 and CDR2 (germline): MGHRA, YSYEKL. This CDR3 is built from 20 residues. V lost 5 bases to trimming and J lost 4 bases, with 27 bases between them. CDR3 sequence reads: CASSSHPLETGTLGANVLTF. The CDR3, as DNA: TGCGCCAGCAGCTCCCACCCCTTAGAGACAGGGACTCTGGGGGCCAACGTCCTGACTTTC.

V usage is TRBV29-1 and J usage is TRBJ2-7, with 8 bases lining up with TRBD1. The V segment lost 4 bases and the J segment 0 bases; nucleotides outside the gene matches: 5. This CDR3 is 14 amino acids long. The germline CDR1 and CDR2 sequences are SQVTM and ANQGSEA. The CDR3 is CSVVTGESSYEQYF. CDR3 in DNA: TGCAGCGTTGTGACAGGGGAGAGCTCCTACGAGCAGTACTTC.

This clone was observed once. This chain joins TRBV18 and TRBJ1-1, with TRBD1 matching over 12 bases. The CDR3 extends over 18 amino acids. J lost 5 bases, V lost 4 bases, and 14 bases had no gene match. Germline CDR1 and CDR2: KGHSH and LQKENI. The DNA for the CDR3 is TGTGCCAGCTCACGTGAGTTCGGGACAGGGGGCAGATCGACTGAAGCTTTCTTT. Translating gives CASSREFGTGGRSTEAFF.

The J gene is TRBJ1-3, the V gene TRBV5-1; D gene unclear. The germline V gene has CDR1 SGHRS and CDR2 YFSETQ. The CDR3 covers 19 residues. V was pared by 1 base and J by 2 bases, with 22 bases between. CDR3 loop: CASSLFAPTKLTTGNTIYF. The CDR3 DNA reads as TGCGCCAGCAGCTTGTTCGCCCCCACAAAGCTCACTACTGGAAACACCATATATTTT.

This chain joins TRBV18 and TRBJ2-3; D not certain. With 0 bases removed from V and 1 base from J, the gap between germline ends came to 5 bases. Germline V lookup: CDR1 KGHSH, CDR2 LQKENI. This CDR3 is 14 amino acids long. DNA for the CDR3: TGTGCCAGCTCACCACCGCCAGGCACAGATACGCAGTATTTT. It translates to CASSPPPGTDTQYF.

The chain carries TRBV4-2 and TRBJ1-3; D is unclear. Trimming took 4 bases from V and 3 from J, leaving 7 bases between them. The germline V gene has CDR1 LGHNA and CDR2 YNFKEQ. This CDR3 contains 13 residues. The CDR3 DNA reads TGTGCCAGCAGCCCCAGTCTTGGAAACACCATATATTTT. Translated, it gives CASSPSLGNTIYF.

The rearrangement uses TRBV5-1 and TRBJ2-2; no definite D call. V was pared by 2 bases and J by 4 bases, with 9 bases between. This CDR3 comprises 14 residues. Germline lookup yields CDR1 SGHRS and CDR2 YFSETQ. CDR3 amino acids: CASSFPGSTGELFF. The CDR3 nucleotides read TGCGCCAGCAGCTTTCCAGGCAGCACCGGGGAGCTGTTTTTT.

Only a few counts were recorded for this clone. The chain has TRBV24-1 and TRBJ1-5; D is unresolved. CDR1 is KGHDR and CDR2 is SFDVKD in the germline V gene. V shed 4 bases and J shed 2 bases, with 8 bases lying between them. This CDR3 has 14 residues. CDR3 sequence (DNA): TGTGCCACCAGTGACCCCCGGGGCAATCAGCCCCAGCATTTT. It yields the protein CATSDPRGNQPQHF.

Only a few counts were recorded for this clone. The rearrangement joins TRBV4-2 to TRBJ2-3; no definite D call. The germline gives CDR1 LGHNA, CDR2 YNFKEQ. The CDR3 is 16 amino acids. Trimming left V 4 bases short and J 1 base short, with 15 bases between. The CDR3 protein is CASSPPGPRGTDTQYF. In DNA form, the CDR3 reads TGTGCCAGCAGCCCCCCGGGTCCCCGGGGCACAGATACGCAGTATTTT.

This rearrangement joins TRBV3-1 (or the pseudogene TRBV3-2) to TRBJ1-2; D is unclear. CDR1 is LGHDT, CDR2 YNNKEL, per germline (reference sequence). Trimming pared 0 bases from V and 1 base from J, leaving 3 bases between. CDR3 length: 13 amino acids. CDR3 in amino acids: CASSQDHNYGYTF. CDR3 coding DNA: TGTGCCAGCAGCCAAGATCATAACTATGGCTACACCTTC.

V usage is TRBV3-1 (or the pseudogene TRBV3-2) and J usage is TRBJ1-1; D gene uncertain. V dropped 1 base and J dropped 5 bases, with 11 bases sitting between them. CDR1 is LGHDT, CDR2 YNNKEL, per germline (reference sequence). The CDR3 has 14 residues. CDR3 loop: CASSQGPGRTEAFF. The CDR3 DNA reads as TGTGCCAGCAGCCAAGGACCGGGGAGGACTGAAGCTTTCTTT.

The chain carries TRBV29-1 and TRBJ2-1; TRBD1 matches at 11 bases. J lost 6 bases, V lost 5 bases, and 3 bases had no gene match. CDR3 length: 13 residues. Per germline, CDR1 SQVTM and CDR2 ANQGSEA. The CDR3 DNA sequence: TGCAGCGTTCGGGACAGGGGGATCAATGAGCAGTTCTTC. It encodes CSVRDRGINEQFF.

The V call is TRBV7-9, the J call TRBJ1-1; 7 bases are a match to TRBD1. Trimming removed 2 bases from V and 0 bases from J; junction bases left unmatched: 9. Germline V CDR1 and CDR2: SEHNR, FQNEAQ (reference sequence). This CDR3 has 17 amino acids. CDR3 coding DNA: TGTGCCAGCAGCTTAACGGGACAGAGGACTATGAACACTGAAGCTTTCTTT. Its protein is CASSLTGQRTMNTEAFF.

The V and J genes are TRBV6-5 and TRBJ1-2; tentative D call: TRBD1 (5 bases). Trimming removed 7 bases from V and 4 bases from J, with 10 bases in between. CDR3 length: 12 residues. Germline V CDR1 and CDR2: MNHEY, SVGAGI. CDR3 sequence (DNA): TGTGCCAGCACCCCGGGGGGCTATGGCTACACCTTC. Protein product: CASTPGGYGYTF.

The V and J genes are TRBV11-2 and TRBJ2-7; 8 bases agree with TRBD1. With V trimmed by 5 bases and J by 5 bases, 5 bases remained unmatched. Germline values: CDR1 SGHAT, CDR2 FQNNGV. The CDR3 extends over 13 amino acids. The CDR3 region has the DNA TGTGCCAGCAGCGGACAGGGAAGAAACGAGCAGTACTTC. Its translation: CASSGQGRNEQYF.

The chain links TRBV14 to TRBJ2-7; 7 bases map to TRBD1. CDR1 and CDR2 from the germline V gene are SGHDN and FVKESK. J lost 1 base, V lost 1 base, and 19 bases had no gene match. The CDR3 loop spans 20 amino acids. In nucleotides, the CDR3 is TGTGCCAGCAGCCAAGTTGAGGTCCCCCAGGGACAGATCTTTTCCTACGAGCAGTACTTC. It is translated as CASSQVEVPQGQIFSYEQYF.

A few counts support this clone. The V gene is TRBV21-1, the J gene TRBJ1-6; the listed D gene, TRBD1, was not tested against the DNA. TRBV21-1 is assigned pseudogene status. The CDR3 consists of 16 residues. DNA for the CDR3: TGTGCCAGCAGCAAAGGGAAAAGGGGTTGGAATTCACCCCTCCACTTT. Translated: CASSKGKRGWNSPLHF.

The chain is built from TRBV7-9 and TRBJ2-7, with TRBD2 matching 9 bases. CDR1 is SEHNR and CDR2 is FQNEAQ in the germline V gene (reference sequence). This CDR3 has 16 residues. J gave up 0 bases and V 5 bases, and 8 bases lay outside the gene matches. As DNA, the CDR3 is TGTGCCAGCAGCGCCAGGGAGCGGGGGGCCTCCTACGAGCAGTACTTC. This translates into CASSARERGASYEQYF.

The chain combines TRBV11-2 with TRBJ1-4; a weak D match, TRBD1 (5 bases). CDR1 is SGHAT and CDR2 is FQNNGV in the germline V gene. The CDR3 is 14 residues long. Trimming pared 4 bases from V and 4 bases from J, leaving 10 bases between. CDR3 sequence (DNA): TGTGCCAGCAGCTGGGGCAGGATTAATGAAAAACTGTTTTTT. Residues: CASSWGRINEKLFF.

This clone has just a few counts. This chain links TRBV5-1 with TRBJ1-6; a weak D match, TRBD1 (6 bases). V was cut by 4 bases and J by 5 bases, with 13 bases left in between. This CDR3 is 15 amino acids long. Germline lookup yields CDR1 SGHRS and CDR2 YFSETQ. The CDR3 spells CASSTQGMDNSPLHF. CDR3 coding DNA: TGCGCCAGCAGCACCCAGGGGATGGATAATTCACCCCTCCACTTT.